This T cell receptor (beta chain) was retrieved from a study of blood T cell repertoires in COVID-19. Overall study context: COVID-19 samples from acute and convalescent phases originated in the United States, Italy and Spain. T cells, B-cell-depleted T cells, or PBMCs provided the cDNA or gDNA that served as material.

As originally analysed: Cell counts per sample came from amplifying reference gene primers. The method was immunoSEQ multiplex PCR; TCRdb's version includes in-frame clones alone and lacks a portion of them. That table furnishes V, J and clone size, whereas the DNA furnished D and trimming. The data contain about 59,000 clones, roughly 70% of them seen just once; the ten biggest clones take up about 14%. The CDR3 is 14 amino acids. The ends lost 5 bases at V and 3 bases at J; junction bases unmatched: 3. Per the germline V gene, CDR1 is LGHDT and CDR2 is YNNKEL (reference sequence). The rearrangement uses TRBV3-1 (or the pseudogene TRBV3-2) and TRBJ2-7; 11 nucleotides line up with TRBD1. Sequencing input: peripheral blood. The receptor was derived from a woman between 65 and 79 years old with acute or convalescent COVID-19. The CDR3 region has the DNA TGTGCCAGCAGCTCCGGGACAGGGGGCTACGAGCAGTACTTC. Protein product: CASSSGTGGYEQYF.